This TCR beta chain was retrieved from a study of blood T cells in healthy people across ages. On the study more broadly: Researchers report that template switching captured about one barcoded beta molecule per two T cells.

No fewer than 5.5 micrograms of total RNA were isolated from every sample. Using a J-beta primer mix together with a sample-barcoded 5' primer, a second PCR was run for 7 to 11 cycles. TCRdb called the 5' RACE reads again in MiXCR, with one record for every CDR3 protein. The data contain roughly 680,000 distinct CDR3 sequences, over 45% of them seen just once; the ten biggest clones take up roughly 30%. Sequencing input: blood. The receptor was derived from a woman aged 60-70 years in good health.

As DNA, the CDR3 is TGTGCCAGCAGCCAAGTTGGCGGGTCCTTACCCAATGAGCAGTTCTTC. As protein: CASSQVGGSLPNEQFF. This chain links TRBV4-2 with TRBJ2-1, with a tentative D call TRBD2 (5 bases). Trimming shortened V by 1 base and J by 6 bases, and 16 bases separated the two germline ends. Looked up from germline, CDR1 is LGHNA and CDR2 is YNFKEQ. The CDR3 spans 16 residues.